The 23 T cell receptor beta chains below all came from one sample that was sequenced in a study of technical replicates of blood from four donors. Repertoires were generated with immunoSEQ multiplex PCR, while TCRdb's copy carries only in-frame clones and drops some. Among 90,000 or so clones listed, 85% to 95% were seen once. Sequenced: T cells isolated from PBMCs. The receptors were sampled from a human donor in good health.

The chain joins TRBV10-3 to TRBJ1-1, with TRBD1 identical over 7 bases. CDR3 size: 14 residues. Trimming took 8 bases from V and 6 from J; bases not matched to a gene: 12. Per the germline V gene, CDR1 is ENHRY and CDR2 is SYGVKD. Here the CDR3 DNA reads TGTGCCATCTCGTCAGGGGGTAATAGGGCTGAAGCTTTCTTT. Translation: CAISSGGNRAEAFF.

The chain employs TRBV18 and TRBJ1-1, with a weak D call TRBD1 (5 bases). V was trimmed by 0 bases and J by 1 base, leaving 9 bases between them. Germline CDR1 KGHSH, CDR2 LQKENI. This CDR3 spans 15 amino acids. The CDR3 loop is CASSPPSQGNTEAFF. CDR3 nucleotides: TGTGCCAGCTCACCACCTTCTCAGGGGAACACTGAAGCTTTCTTT.

The chain is built from TRBV7-2 and TRBJ2-7, with 14 bases fitting TRBD2. After removal of 8 bases from V and 6 bases from J, the junction contained 6 bases not matched to a gene. This CDR3 comprises 14 residues. Germline CDR1 reads SGHTA; CDR2 reads FQGNSA. The CDR3 is CASRLAGGPGEQYF. As DNA, the CDR3 is TGTGCCAGCCGACTAGCGGGAGGGCCAGGCGAGCAGTACTTC. Full variable domain (remainder filled in from reference TRBV7-2 and TRBJ2-7): GAGVSQSPSNKVTEKGKDVELRCDPISGHTALYWYRQSLGQGLEFLIYFQGNSAPDKSGLPSDRFSAERTGGSVSTLTIQRTQQEDSAVYLCASRLAGGPGEQYFGPGTRLTVT.

The chain couples TRBV9 to TRBJ2-1; 8 positions agree with TRBD2. Germline values: CDR1 SGDLS, CDR2 YYNGEE. The CDR3 loop spans 14 amino acids. V lost 4 bases and J lost 10; bases outside the gene matches: 10. CDR3 amino acids: CASSPLQREREQFF. The CDR3 DNA follows: TGTGCCAGCAGCCCCCTCCAGCGGGAGAGGGAGCAGTTCTTC. Full variable domain (missing parts from reference TRBV9 and TRBJ2-1): DSGVTQTPKHLITATGQRVTLRCSPRSGDLSVYWYQQSLDQGLQFLIQYYNGEERAKGNILERFSAQQFPDLHSELNLSSLELGDSALYFCASSPLQREREQFFGPGTRLTVL.

The gene calls are TRBV7-3 and TRBJ2-1; 8 nucleotides agree with TRBD2. This CDR3 comprises 18 residues. V shed 2 bases and J 4 bases; nucleotides not matched to a gene: 13. Germline CDR1 is SGHTA and CDR2 is FQGTGA. CDR3: CASSLRGGVAGGYNEQFF. The CDR3 DNA is TGTGCCAGCAGCTTACGGGGAGGGGTGGCGGGAGGTTACAATGAGCAGTTCTTC.

Only one count was recorded for this clone. This chain uses TRBV2 with TRBJ2-3; a possible D gene is TRBD2 (5 bases). The germline V gene has CDR1 SNHLY and CDR2 FYNNEI. V lost 0 bases to trimming and J lost 1 base, with 8 bases between them. This CDR3 contains 15 residues. The CDR3 bases are TGTGCCAGCAGTGAAGCGCTGCGGGGCACAGATACGCAGTATTTT. It translates to CASSEALRGTDTQYF.

The chain recombines TRBV5-1 with TRBJ2-3; no clear D. This CDR3 is built from 15 residues. CDR1 SGHRS and CDR2 YFSETQ come from the germline V gene. Deletions cut 4 bases from V and 0 bases from J, with 12 bases between. The CDR3 DNA is TGCGCCAGCAGCCTCGCGGCAGCTAGCACAGATACGCAGTATTTT. It translates to CASSLAAASTDTQYF.

DNA of the CDR3: TGTGCCAGCAGCCTACAAGGACAAGCGTCCTACGAGCAGTACTTC. Protein: CASSLQGQASYEQYF. V usage is TRBV7-2 and J usage is TRBJ2-7; possible D gene TRBD1, 5 bases. The V gene's germline CDR1 is SGHTA and CDR2 FQGNSA. The ends were cut back, 5 bases at V and 1 base at J, with 15 bases in the middle. There are 15 residues in the CDR3. Using reference TRBV7-2 and TRBJ2-7 for the parts outside the CDR3, the full variable domain is GAGVSQSPSNKVTEKGKDVELRCDPISGHTALYWYRQSLGQGLEFLIYFQGNSAPDKSGLPSDRFSAERTGGSVSTLTIQRTQQEDSAVYLCASSLQGQASYEQYFGPGTRLTVT.

The rearrangement links TRBV19 to TRBJ1-1; D may be TRBD1 (6 bases). The CDR3 contains 15 residues. Germline V gives CDR1 LNHDA, CDR2 SQIVND (reference sequence). V lost 3 bases and J 10 bases, leaving 21 bases between the germline ends. The CDR3: CASSMRGINDNRAFF. The CDR3 DNA sequence: TGTGCCAGTAGTATGAGGGGGATAAATGATAATAGAGCTTTCTTT.

Worth noting for this clone: The junction differs from germline at one of its ends, possibly a read error. The chain links TRBV30 to TRBJ2-5; 12 nucleotides line up with TRBD2. The CDR3 is made up of 14 amino acids. Germline lookup yields CDR1 GTSNPN and CDR2 SVGIG (reference sequence). This chain's CDR3 is CAGRLAGVGETQYF. The CDR3 DNA reads as TGTGCCGGGAGACTAGCGGGAGTAGGCGAGACCCAGTACTTC.

The chain uses TRBV7-3 and TRBJ1-2, with D hard to call. Per germline, CDR1 SGHTA and CDR2 FQGTGA. V lost 1 base, J lost 6 bases, and 18 bases lay in between. CDR3 size: 16 residues. The CDR3 here is CASSLMSAGVLNGYTF. The CDR3 coding sequence is TGTGCCAGCAGCTTAATGTCGGCCGGGGTGTTGAATGGCTACACCTTC.

As regards this clone: Other DNA sequences in the same sample also yield this CDR3. The rearrangement links TRBV9 to TRBJ2-7; 11 nucleotides match TRBD2. The V gene's germline CDR1 is SGDLS and CDR2 YYNGEE. Unmatched junction bases numbered 4, after V lost 3 bases and J lost 2 bases. This CDR3 is built from 15 residues. The CDR3 region has the DNA TGTGCCAGCAGCGCCGGGACTAGCGGCACCTACGAGCAGTACTTC. Encoded protein: CASSAGTSGTYEQYF.

V is TRBV5-1 and J is TRBJ1-1, with TRBD1 matching over 8 bases. Germline loops: CDR1 SGHRS, CDR2 YFSETQ. The V gene end was trimmed by 0 bases and the J gene end by 9 bases; junction bases not matched to a gene: 7. The CDR3 runs 14 residues. CDR3 region: CASSLAGQGSKAFF. DNA for the CDR3: TGCGCCAGCAGCTTGGCCGGACAGGGAAGTAAAGCTTTCTTT.

The chain is built from TRBV19 and TRBJ2-1, with a tentative D call TRBD2 (6 bases). This CDR3 has 14 residues. Germline V gives CDR1 LNHDA, CDR2 SQIVND (reference sequence). The V end was cut by 4 bases, the J end by 13 bases, with 20 bases between. In DNA form, the CDR3 reads TGTGCCAGTAGTACGAGGGAGGCCTTCGTCGCTCAGTTCTTC. Translation: CASSTREAFVAQFF. The variable domain in full, with the rest retrieved from reference TRBV19 and TRBJ2-1, is DGGITQSPKYLFRKEGQNVTLSCEQNLNHDAMYWYRQDPGQGLRLIYYSQIVNDFQKGDIAEGYSVSREKKESFPLTVTSAQKNPTAFYLCASSTREAFVAQFFGPGTRLTVL.

This chain links TRBV4-3 with TRBJ2-2; 9 nucleotides align to TRBD2. In germline, CDR1 is LGHNA, CDR2 YSLEER. The CDR3 contains 18 residues. J was trimmed by 5 bases and V by 0 bases; bases with no gene match: 10. The CDR3 nucleotides are TGCGCCAGCAGCCAAGATCCCCTAGCGGGATGGGGGACCGGGGAGCTGTTTTTT. This translates into CASSQDPLAGWGTGELFF.

V and J are TRBV11-1 and TRBJ2-1; 7 bases align to TRBD2. Germline V lookup: CDR1 SGHAT, CDR2 FQDESV (reference sequence). The CDR3 has 16 residues. V shed 0 bases and J 8 bases; nucleotides not matched to a gene: 10. The CDR3 is CASSLARSGGIYEQFF. The CDR3 nucleotides read TGTGCCAGCAGCTTAGCTAGGTCGGGAGGAATCTATGAGCAGTTCTTC.

The rearrangement links TRBV7-9 to TRBJ2-2; 7 positions match TRBD2. The V gene end was trimmed by 5 bases and the J gene end by 3 bases; junction bases not matched to a gene: 0. Germline loops: CDR1 SEHNR, CDR2 FQNEAQ (reference sequence). The CDR3 has 13 amino acids. The CDR3 DNA reads as TGTGCCAGCAGCCGGGGGGACACCGGGGAGCTGTTTTTT. It is translated as CASSRGDTGELFF.

The chain has TRBV19 and TRBJ2-7; 9 positions agree with TRBD1. Germline V CDR1 and CDR2: LNHDA, SQIVND (reference sequence). The CDR3 totals 16 residues. Unmatched junction bases numbered 9, after V lost 1 base and J lost 5 bases. CDR3 sequence reads: CASSIVPGQGSHEQYF. The DNA of the CDR3 is TGTGCCAGTAGTATAGTTCCGGGACAGGGTTCCCACGAGCAGTACTTC.

This rearrangement joins TRBV29-1 to TRBJ2-5; 7 positions agree with TRBD1. Germline CDR1 and CDR2: SQVTM and ANQGSEA. The CDR3 extends over 11 amino acids. J lost 3 bases, V lost 8 bases, and 3 bases had no gene match. In DNA form, the CDR3 reads TGCAGCCCTGGGACAGAAGAGACCCAGTACTTC. It is translated as CSPGTEETQYF.

The chain employs TRBV27 and TRBJ1-2; TRBD1 matches at 9 bases. Per germline, CDR1 MNHEY and CDR2 SMNVEV (reference sequence). CDR3 size: 15 residues. V trimming: 3 bases; J trimming: 5 bases; junction bases outside the gene matches: 7. The CDR3 loop is CASSFSGTGSYGYTF. CDR3 bases: TGTGCCAGCAGTTTTTCGGGGACAGGGTCTTATGGCTACACCTTC.

The rearrangement joins TRBV7-8 to TRBJ2-7; possibly TRBD2 for D (5 bases). The CDR3 covers 17 residues. CDR1 SGHVS and CDR2 FQNEAQ come from the germline V gene. V shed 4 bases and J shed 0 bases, with 19 bases lying between them. Here the CDR3 DNA reads TGTGCCAGCAGCTCAACGACTATTCCTTTTAGCTCCTACGAGCAGTACTTC. Its protein product is CASSSTTIPFSSYEQYF.

This clone was recorded a few times. The chain is built from TRBV30 and TRBJ1-5; D possibly corresponds to TRBD1 (5 bases). The length of the CDR3 is 14 residues. In germline, CDR1 is GTSNPN, CDR2 SVGIG (reference sequence). Trimming shortened V by 2 bases and J by 0 bases, and 8 bases separated the two germline ends. CDR3 region: CAWSLDISNQPQHF. Written as DNA, the CDR3 is TGTGCCTGGAGTCTGGACATTAGCAATCAGCCCCAGCATTTT. Drawing the rest from reference TRBV30 and TRBJ1-5, the complete variable domain is SQTIHQWPATLVQPVGSPLSLECTVEGTSNPNLYWYRQAAGRGLQLLFYSVGIGQISSEVPQNLSASRPQDRQFILSSKKLLLSDSGFYLCAWSLDISNQPQHFGDGTRLSIL.

The chain combines TRBV18 with TRBJ1-5, with D hard to call. The length of the CDR3 is 13 residues. V was trimmed by 4 bases and J by 0 bases, leaving 4 bases between them. Germline-derived CDR1 and CDR2 are KGHSH and LQKENI. In nucleotides, the CDR3 is TGTGCCAGCTCACTAAATAGCAATCAGCCCCAGCATTTT. Its protein is CASSLNSNQPQHF.